This T cell receptor beta chain was sequenced for a study of OX40 agonist ivuxolimab in advanced cancers. Across the study: Ivuxolimab, an antibody acting as an agonist of OX40 (CD134), was used to treat patients.

Using immunoSEQ multiplex PCR, the repertoire was profiled, and TCRdb retains in-frame clones only, with some absent. The table includes 55,000 to 85,000 clones, about nine tenths detected once. V lost 6 bases, J lost 6 bases, and 11 bases lay in between. Germline V gene lookup returns CDR1 SSHAT and CDR2 FNYEAQ (reference sequence). The CDR3 covers 13 residues. Sample: CD4+ or CD8+ T cells sorted from blood, taken in a trial of the OX40 agonist ivuxolimab. The rearrangement joins TRBV7-7 to TRBJ2-2; no clear D. The clonotype originates from an adult with an advanced solid tumor such as melanoma, head and neck, liver or kidney cancer. The CDR3 loop is CASRWAPAGELFF. The CDR3 coding sequence is TGTGCCAGCAGATGGGCGCCCGCCGGGGAGCTGTTTTTT.